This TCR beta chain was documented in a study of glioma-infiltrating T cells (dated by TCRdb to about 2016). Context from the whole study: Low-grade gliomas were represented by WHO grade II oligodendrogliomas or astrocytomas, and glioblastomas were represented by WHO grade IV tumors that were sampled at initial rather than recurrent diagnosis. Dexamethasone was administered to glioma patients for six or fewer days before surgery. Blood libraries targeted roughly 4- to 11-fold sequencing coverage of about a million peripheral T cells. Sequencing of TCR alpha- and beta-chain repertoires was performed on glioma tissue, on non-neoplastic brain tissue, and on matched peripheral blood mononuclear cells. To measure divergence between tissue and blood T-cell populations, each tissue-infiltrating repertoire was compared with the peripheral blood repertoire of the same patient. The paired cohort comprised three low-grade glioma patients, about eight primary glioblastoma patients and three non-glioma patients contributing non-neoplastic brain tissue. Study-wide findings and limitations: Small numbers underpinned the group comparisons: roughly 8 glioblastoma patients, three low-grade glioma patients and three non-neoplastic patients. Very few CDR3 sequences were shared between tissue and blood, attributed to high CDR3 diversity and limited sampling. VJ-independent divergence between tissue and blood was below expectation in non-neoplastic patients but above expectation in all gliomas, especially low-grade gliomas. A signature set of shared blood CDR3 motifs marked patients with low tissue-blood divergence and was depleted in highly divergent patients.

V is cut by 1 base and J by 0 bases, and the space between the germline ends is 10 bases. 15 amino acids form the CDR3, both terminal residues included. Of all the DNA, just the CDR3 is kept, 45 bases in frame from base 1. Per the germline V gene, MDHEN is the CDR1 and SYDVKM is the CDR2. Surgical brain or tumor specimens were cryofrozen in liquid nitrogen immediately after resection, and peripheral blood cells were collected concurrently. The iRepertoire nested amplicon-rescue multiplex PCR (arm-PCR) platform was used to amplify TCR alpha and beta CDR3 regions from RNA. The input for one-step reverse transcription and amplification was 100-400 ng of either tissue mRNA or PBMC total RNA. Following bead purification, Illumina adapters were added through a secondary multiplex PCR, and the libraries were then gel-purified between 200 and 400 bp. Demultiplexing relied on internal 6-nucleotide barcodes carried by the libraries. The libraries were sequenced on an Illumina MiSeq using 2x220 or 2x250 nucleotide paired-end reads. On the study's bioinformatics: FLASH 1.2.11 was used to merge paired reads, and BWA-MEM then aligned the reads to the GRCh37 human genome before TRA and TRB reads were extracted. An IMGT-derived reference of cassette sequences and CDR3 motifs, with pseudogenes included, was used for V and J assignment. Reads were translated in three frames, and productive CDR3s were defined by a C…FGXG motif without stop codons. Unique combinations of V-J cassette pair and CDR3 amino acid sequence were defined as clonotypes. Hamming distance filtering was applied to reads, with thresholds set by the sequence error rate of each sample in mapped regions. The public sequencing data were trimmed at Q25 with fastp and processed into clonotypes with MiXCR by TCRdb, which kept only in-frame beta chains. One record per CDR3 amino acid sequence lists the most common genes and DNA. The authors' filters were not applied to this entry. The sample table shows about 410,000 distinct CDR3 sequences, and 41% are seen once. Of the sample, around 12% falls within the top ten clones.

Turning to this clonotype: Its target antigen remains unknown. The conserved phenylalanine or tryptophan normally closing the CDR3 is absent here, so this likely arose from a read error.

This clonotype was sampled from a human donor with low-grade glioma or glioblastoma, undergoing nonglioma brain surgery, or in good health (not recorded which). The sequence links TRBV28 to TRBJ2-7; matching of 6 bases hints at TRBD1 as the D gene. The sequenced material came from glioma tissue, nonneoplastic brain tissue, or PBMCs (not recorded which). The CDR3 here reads CASSLSQGHSYEQYL. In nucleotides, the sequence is TGTGCCAGCAGTTTATCTCAGGGGCACTCCTACGAGCAGTACCTC.